The entry below describes one T cell receptor beta chain. The antigen remains unidentified. PCR primers comprised 60 Vbeta and 13 Jbeta primers. Assay used: immunoSEQ multiplex PCR; TCRdb lists only in-frame clones, some missing. Of about 190,000 clones listed, roughly 80% were seen once; the top ten hold roughly 2.1%. The data originate from a study of cytomegalovirus exposure and HLA in healthy donors. Trimming stripped 2 bases from V and 2 bases from J, with 13 bases between. CDR1 and CDR2 (germline): MNHEY, SVGAGI. The CDR3 runs to 15 residues. General observations from the study: Later on, an analysis tied roughly 17,000 TCR beta sequences to HLA alleles at 0.05 false discovery rate. The records held CMV serostatus as the only immune exposure information.

At sampling all donors were nominally healthy, likely with unrecorded immune exposures. The material sequenced was PBMCs. V is TRBV6-5 and J is TRBJ2-7; D remains ambiguous. This TCR derives from a woman in her 30s in good health and CMV-seropositive. As DNA, the CDR3 is TGTGCCAGCAGTTACGAGCCCCTAAGCACCTACGAGCAGTACTTC. It specifies CASSYEPLSTYEQYF.